The 3 T cell receptor beta chains reported below all come from one sample, sequenced in a study of T cells in Graves' hyperthyroidism and ophthalmopathy. What was amplified from RNA transcripts were TCR beta CDR3 regions. The HTBI set primed first-round TCR CDR3 RT-PCR. TCRdb processed the multiplex PCR reads anew with MiXCR; each CDR3 protein has one entry. The top ten hold 33% of the sample, which has some 300,000 distinct CDR3 sequences, roughly 15% seen once. Sequenced material: blood. The receptors originated from a man younger than 45 with Graves' hyperthyroidism.

This clonotype was recorded many times. The genes are TRBV11-2 and TRBJ2-5; a weak D match, TRBD1 (5 bases). Germline values: CDR1 SGHAT, CDR2 FQNNGV. V lost 1 base to trimming and J lost 2 bases, with 14 bases between them. This CDR3 has 16 amino acids. The CDR3 protein is CASSLVAMGLQETQYF. The DNA of the CDR3 is TGTGCCAGCAGCTTAGTCGCCATGGGGCTACAAGAGACCCAGTACTTC.

Ten or more counts support this clonotype. This chain joins TRBV11-2 and TRBJ1-5; D not resolved. This CDR3 is 13 amino acids long. The ends were cut back, 0 bases at V and 12 bases at J, with 12 bases in the middle. CDR1 and CDR2 (germline): SGHAT, FQNNGV. Written as DNA, the CDR3 is TGTGCCAGCAGCTTAGATCCCCGTTATAACCAGCATTTT. Protein: CASSLDPRYNQHF.

Many counts were recorded for this clonotype. The V call is TRBV6-6, the J call TRBJ2-7; maybe TRBD2 (6 bases). V lost 2 bases and J 2 bases, leaving 10 bases between the germline ends. The CDR3 sequence is 14 residues long. Germline lookup yields CDR1 MNHNY and CDR2 SVGAGI (reference sequence). This CDR3 is CASSYQGTAYEQYF. The CDR3, as DNA: TGTGCCAGCAGTTACCAAGGGACTGCCTACGAGCAGTACTTC.